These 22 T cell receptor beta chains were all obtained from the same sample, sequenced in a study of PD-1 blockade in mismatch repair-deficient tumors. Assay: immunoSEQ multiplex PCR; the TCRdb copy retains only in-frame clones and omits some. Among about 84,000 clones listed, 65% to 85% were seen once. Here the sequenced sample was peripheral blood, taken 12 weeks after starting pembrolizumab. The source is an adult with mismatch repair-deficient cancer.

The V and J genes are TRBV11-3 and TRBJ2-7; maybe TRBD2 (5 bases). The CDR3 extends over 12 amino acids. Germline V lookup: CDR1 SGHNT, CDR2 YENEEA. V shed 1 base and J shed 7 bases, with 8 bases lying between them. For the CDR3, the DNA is TGTGCCAGCAGCTTAGGTGGCGGGGAGCAGTACTTC. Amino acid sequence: CASSLGGGEQYF.

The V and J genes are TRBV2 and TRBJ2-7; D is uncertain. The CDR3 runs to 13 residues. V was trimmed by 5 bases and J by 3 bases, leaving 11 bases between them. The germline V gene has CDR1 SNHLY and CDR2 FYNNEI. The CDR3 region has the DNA TGTGCCAGCAGTTCATGGGGTTACTACGAGCAGTACTTC. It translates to CASSSWGYYEQYF.

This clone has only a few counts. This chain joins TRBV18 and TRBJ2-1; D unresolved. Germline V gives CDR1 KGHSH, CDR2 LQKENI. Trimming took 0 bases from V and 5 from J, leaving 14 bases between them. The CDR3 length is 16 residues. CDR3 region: CASSPPRKPFDNEQFF. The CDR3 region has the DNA TGTGCCAGCTCACCACCGAGAAAACCTTTCGACAATGAGCAGTTCTTC.

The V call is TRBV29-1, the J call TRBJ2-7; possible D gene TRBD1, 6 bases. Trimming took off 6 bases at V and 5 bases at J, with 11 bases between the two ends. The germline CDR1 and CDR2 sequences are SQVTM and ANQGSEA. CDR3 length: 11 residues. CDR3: CSVLGGNEQYF. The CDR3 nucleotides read TGCAGCGTCTTAGGGGGAAACGAGCAGTACTTC.

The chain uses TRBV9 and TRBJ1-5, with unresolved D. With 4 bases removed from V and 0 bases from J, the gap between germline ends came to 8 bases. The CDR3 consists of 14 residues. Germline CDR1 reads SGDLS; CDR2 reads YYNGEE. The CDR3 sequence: CASSLDYSNQPQHF. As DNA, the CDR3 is TGTGCCAGCAGCCTAGACTATAGCAATCAGCCCCAGCATTTT. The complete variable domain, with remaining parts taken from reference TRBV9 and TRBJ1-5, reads DSGVTQTPKHLITATGQRVTLRCSPRSGDLSVYWYQQSLDQGLQFLIQYYNGEERAKGNILERFSAQQFPDLHSELNLSSLELGDSALYFCASSLDYSNQPQHFGDGTRLSIL.

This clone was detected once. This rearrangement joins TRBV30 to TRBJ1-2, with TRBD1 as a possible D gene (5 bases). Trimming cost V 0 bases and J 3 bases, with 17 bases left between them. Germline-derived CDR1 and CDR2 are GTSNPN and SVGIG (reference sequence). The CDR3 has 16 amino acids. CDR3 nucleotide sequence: TGTGCCTGGAGTGTACCCTGGGGGGACGAGGACTATGGCTACACCTTC. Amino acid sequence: CAWSVPWGDEDYGYTF.

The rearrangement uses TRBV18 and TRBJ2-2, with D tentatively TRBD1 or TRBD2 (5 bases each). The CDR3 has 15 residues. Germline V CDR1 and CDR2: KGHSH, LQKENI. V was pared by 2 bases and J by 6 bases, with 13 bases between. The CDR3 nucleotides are TGTGCCAGCTCACCAACTTTGGGGGTCGCCGGGGAGCTGTTTTTT. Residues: CASSPTLGVAGELFF.

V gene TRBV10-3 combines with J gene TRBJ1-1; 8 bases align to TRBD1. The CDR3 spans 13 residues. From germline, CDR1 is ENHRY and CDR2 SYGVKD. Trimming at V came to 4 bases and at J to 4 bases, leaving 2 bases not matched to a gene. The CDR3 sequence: CAISGTGSTEAFF. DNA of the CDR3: TGTGCCATCAGTGGGACAGGGTCCACTGAAGCTTTCTTT.

Here the CDR3 DNA reads TGTGCCAGCAGCTTGGGACTAGCAACCAATGAGCAGTTCTTC. It is translated as CASSLGLATNEQFF. The chain joins TRBV5-4 to TRBJ2-1; 7 nucleotides match TRBD2. Germline V gene lookup returns CDR1 SGHNT and CDR2 YYREEE (reference sequence). Trimming took 0 bases from V and 6 from J; bases not matched to a gene: 3. The CDR3 totals 14 residues. Filled out from reference TRBV5-4 and TRBJ2-1, the complete variable domain reads ETGVTQSPTHLIKTRGQQVTLRCSSQSGHNTVSWYQQALGQGPQFIFQYYREEENGRGNFPPRFSGLQFPNYSSELNVNALELDDSALYLCASSLGLATNEQFFGPGTRLTVL.

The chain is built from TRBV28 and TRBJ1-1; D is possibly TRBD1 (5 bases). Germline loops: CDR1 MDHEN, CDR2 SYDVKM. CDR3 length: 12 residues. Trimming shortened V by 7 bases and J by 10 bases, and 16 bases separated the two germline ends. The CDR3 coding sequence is TGTGCCAGCATACGTAGCGTCGGGGGAGCTTTCTTT. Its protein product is CASIRSVGGAFF.

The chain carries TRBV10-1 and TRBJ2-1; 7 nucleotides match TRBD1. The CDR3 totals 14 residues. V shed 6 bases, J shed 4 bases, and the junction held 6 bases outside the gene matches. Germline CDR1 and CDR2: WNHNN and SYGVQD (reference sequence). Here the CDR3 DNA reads TGCGCCAGCAGCTCCGGGACAGAGTACAATGAGCAGTTCTTC. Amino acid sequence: CASSSGTEYNEQFF.

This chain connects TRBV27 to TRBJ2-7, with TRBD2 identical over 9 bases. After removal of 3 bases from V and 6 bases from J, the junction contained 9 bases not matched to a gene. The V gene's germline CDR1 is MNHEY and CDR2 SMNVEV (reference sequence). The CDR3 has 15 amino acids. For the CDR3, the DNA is TGTGCCAGCAGTTTTGGTAGCGGGAGAATTAGCGAGCAGTACTTC. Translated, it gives CASSFGSGRISEQYF.

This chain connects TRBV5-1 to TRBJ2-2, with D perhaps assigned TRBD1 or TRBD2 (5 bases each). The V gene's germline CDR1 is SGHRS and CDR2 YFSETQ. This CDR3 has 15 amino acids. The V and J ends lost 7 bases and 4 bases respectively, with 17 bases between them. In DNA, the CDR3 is TGCGCCAGCTATTTCGGGGCGCGACGCACCGGGGAGCTGTTTTTT. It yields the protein CASYFGARRTGELFF.

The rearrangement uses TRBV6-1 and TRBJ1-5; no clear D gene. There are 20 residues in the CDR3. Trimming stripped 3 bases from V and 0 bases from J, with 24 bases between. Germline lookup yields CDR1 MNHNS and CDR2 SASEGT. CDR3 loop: CASSDSIAFIQRDSNQPQHF. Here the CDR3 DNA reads TGTGCCAGCAGTGACAGTATAGCCTTCATCCAGCGGGATAGCAATCAGCCCCAGCATTTT.

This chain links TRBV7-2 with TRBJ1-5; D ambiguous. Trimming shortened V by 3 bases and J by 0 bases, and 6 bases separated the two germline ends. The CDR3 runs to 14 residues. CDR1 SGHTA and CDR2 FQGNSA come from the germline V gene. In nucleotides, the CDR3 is TGTGCCAGCAGCTTGGCAGTTAGCAATCAGCCCCAGCATTTT. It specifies CASSLAVSNQPQHF.

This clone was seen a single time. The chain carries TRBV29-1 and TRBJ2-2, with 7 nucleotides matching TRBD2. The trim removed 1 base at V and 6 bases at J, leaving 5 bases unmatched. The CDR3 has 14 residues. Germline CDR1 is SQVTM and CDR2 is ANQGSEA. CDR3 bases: TGCAGCGTTGAAGGCCTAGCGGAAGCCGGGGAGCTGTTTTTT. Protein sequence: CSVEGLAEAGELFF.

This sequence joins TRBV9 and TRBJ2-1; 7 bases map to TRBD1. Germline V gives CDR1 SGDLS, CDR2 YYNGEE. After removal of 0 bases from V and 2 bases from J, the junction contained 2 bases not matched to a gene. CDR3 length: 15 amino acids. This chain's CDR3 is CASSVEGGTYNEQFF. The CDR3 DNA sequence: TGTGCCAGCAGCGTAGAAGGGGGCACCTACAATGAGCAGTTCTTC. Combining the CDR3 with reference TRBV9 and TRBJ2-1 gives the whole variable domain DSGVTQTPKHLITATGQRVTLRCSPRSGDLSVYWYQQSLDQGLQFLIQYYNGEERAKGNILERFSAQQFPDLHSELNLSSLELGDSALYFCASSVEGGTYNEQFFGPGTRLTVL.

The CDR3 is CASSSWGAGETQYF. The CDR3 DNA is TGTGCCAGCAGCTCGTGGGGGGCTGGAGAGACCCAGTACTTC. The V gene is TRBV7-2, the J gene TRBJ2-5; perhaps D is TRBD1 or TRBD2 (6 bases each). CDR3 length equals 14 residues. Trimming removed 4 bases from V and 4 bases from J, with 13 bases in between. Germline V gene lookup returns CDR1 SGHTA and CDR2 FQGNSA. The variable domain in full, with the rest retrieved from reference TRBV7-2 and TRBJ2-5, is GAGVSQSPSNKVTEKGKDVELRCDPISGHTALYWYRQSLGQGLEFLIYFQGNSAPDKSGLPSDRFSAERTGGSVSTLTIQRTQQEDSAVYLCASSSWGAGETQYFGPGTRLLVL.

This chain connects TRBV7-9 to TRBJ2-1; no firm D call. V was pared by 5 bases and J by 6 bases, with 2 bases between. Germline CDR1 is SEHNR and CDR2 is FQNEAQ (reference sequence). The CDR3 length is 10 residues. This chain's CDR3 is CASSGNEQFF. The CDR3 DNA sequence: TGTGCCAGCAGCGGCAATGAGCAGTTCTTC.

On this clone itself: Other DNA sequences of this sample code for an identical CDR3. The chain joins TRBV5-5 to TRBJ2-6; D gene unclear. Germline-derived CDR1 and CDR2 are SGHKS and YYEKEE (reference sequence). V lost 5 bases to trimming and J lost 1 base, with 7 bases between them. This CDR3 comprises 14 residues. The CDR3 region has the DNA TGTGCCAGCAGTTTGATATCTGGGGCCAACGTCCTGACTTTC. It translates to CASSLISGANVLTF.

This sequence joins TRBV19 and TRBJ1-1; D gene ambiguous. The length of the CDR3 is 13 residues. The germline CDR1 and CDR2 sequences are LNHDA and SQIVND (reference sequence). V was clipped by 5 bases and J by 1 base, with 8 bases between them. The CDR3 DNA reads TGTGCCAGTAGTCGGTCACGGAACACTGAAGCTTTCTTT. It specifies CASSRSRNTEAFF.

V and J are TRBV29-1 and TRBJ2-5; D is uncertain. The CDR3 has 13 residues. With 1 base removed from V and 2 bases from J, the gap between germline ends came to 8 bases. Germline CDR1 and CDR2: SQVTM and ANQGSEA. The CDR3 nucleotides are TGCAGCGTTGAAGGCCTGGCGCAAGAGACCCAGTACTTC. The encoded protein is CSVEGLAQETQYF.